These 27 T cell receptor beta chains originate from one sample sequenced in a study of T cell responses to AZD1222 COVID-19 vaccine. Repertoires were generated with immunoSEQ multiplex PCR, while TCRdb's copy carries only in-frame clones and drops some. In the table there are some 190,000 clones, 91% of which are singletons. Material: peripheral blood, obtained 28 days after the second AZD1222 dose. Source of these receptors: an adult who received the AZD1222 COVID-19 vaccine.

CDR3 loop: CASSLVGTSGNTIYF. CDR3 DNA: TGTGCCAGCAGCTTGGTAGGGACCTCTGGAAACACCATATATTTT. The chain combines TRBV5-4 with TRBJ1-3; the D gene is possibly TRBD1 (5 bases). CDR3 length: 15 residues. Germline V gene lookup returns CDR1 SGHNT and CDR2 YYREEE (reference sequence). Trimming pared 0 bases from V and 0 bases from J, leaving 7 bases between.

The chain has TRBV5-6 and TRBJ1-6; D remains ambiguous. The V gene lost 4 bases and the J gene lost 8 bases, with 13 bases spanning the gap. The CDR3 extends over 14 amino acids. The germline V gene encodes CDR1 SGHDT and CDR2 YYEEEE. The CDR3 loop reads CASSIRDSYSPLHF. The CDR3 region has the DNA TGTGCCAGCAGCATCCGGGATAGCTATTCACCCCTCCACTTT.

The CDR3 bases are TGTGCCAGCAGCTTAGTCTTCGGGGATGACACCGGGGAGCTGTTTTTT. Translated, it gives CASSLVFGDDTGELFF. The V gene is TRBV5-6, the J gene TRBJ2-2; D may be TRBD2 (5 bases). V was trimmed by 2 bases and J by 3 bases, leaving 14 bases between them. The CDR3 contains 16 residues. Germline CDR1 reads SGHDT; CDR2 reads YYEEEE.

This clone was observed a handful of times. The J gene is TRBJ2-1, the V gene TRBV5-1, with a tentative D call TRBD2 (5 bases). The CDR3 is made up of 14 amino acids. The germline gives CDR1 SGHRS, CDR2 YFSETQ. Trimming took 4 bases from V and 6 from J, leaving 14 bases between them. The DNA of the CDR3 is TGCGCCAGCAGCCCCACGCGGGCGGGCAATGAGCAGTTCTTC. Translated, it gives CASSPTRAGNEQFF.

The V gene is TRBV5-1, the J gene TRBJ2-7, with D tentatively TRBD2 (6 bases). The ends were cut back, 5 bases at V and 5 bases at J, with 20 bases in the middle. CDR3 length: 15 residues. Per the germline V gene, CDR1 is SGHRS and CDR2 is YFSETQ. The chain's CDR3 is CASRPGGGRLHEQYF. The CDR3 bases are TGCGCCAGCAGACCCGGGGGAGGCCGTCTTCACGAGCAGTACTTC. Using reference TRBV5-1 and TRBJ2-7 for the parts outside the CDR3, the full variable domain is KAGVTQTPRYLIKTRGQQVTLSCSPISGHRSVSWYQQTPGQGLQFLFEYFSETQRNKGNFPGRFSGRQFSNSRSEMNVSTLELGDSALYLCASRPGGGRLHEQYFGPGTRLTVT.

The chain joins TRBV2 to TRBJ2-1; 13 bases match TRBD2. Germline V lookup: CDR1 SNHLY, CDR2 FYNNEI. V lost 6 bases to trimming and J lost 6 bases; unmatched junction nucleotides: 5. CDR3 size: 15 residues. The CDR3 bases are TGTGCCAGCAGGCAACTAGCGGGAGGGTCCAATGAGCAGTTCTTC. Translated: CASRQLAGGSNEQFF. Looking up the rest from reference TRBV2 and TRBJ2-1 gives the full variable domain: EPEVTQTPSHQVTQMGQEVILRCVPISNHLYFYWYRQILGQKVEFLVSFYNNEISEKSEIFDDQFSVERPDGSNFTLKIRSTKLEDSAMYFCASRQLAGGSNEQFFGPGTRLTVL.

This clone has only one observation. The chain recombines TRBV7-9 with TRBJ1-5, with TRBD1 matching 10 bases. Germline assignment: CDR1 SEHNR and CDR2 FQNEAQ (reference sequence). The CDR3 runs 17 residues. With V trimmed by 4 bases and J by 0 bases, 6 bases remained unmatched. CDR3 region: CASSSGTGVHSNQPQHF. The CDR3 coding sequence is TGTGCCAGCAGCTCCGGGACAGGGGTACATAGCAATCAGCCCCAGCATTTT. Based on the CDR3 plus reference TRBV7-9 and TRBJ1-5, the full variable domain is DTGVSQNPRHKITKRGQNVTFRCDPISEHNRLYWYRQTLGQGPEFLTYFQNEAQLEKSRLLSDRFSAERPKGSFSTLEIQRTEQGDSAMYLCASSSGTGVHSNQPQHFGDGTRLSIL.

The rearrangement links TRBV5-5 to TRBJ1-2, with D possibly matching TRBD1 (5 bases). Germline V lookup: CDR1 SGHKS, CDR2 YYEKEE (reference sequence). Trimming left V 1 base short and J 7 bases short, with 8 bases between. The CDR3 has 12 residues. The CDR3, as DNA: TGTGCCAGCAGCTTGCCGGGGGGTGGCTACACCTTC. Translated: CASSLPGGGYTF.

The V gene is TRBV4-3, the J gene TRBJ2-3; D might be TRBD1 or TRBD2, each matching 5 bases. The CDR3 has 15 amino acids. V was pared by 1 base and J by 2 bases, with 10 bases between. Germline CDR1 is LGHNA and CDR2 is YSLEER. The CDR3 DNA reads TGCGCCAGCAGCCAAGGCTCGGGGACCACAGATACGCAGTATTTT. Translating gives CASSQGSGTTDTQYF.

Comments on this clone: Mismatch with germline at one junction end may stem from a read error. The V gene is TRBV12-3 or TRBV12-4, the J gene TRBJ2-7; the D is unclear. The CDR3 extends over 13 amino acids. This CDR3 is CASRLGRSYEQYF. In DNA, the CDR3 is TGTGCCAGCAGATTAGGCAGATCCTACGAGCAGTACTTC.

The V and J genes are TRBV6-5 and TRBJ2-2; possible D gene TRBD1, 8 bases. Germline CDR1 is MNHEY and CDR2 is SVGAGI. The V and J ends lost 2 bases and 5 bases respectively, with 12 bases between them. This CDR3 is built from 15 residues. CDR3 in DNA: TGTGCCAGCAGTTACACAGGGGGGGCGACCGGGGAGCTGTTTTTT. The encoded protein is CASSYTGGATGELFF.

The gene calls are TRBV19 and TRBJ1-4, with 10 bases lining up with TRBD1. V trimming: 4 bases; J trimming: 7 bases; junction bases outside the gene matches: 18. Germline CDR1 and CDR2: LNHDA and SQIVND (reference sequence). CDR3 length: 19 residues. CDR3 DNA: TGTGCCAGTAGTAGGAGGGGGACAGGGGACGGACTAATAGGTGAAAAACTGTTTTTT. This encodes CASSRRGTGDGLIGEKLFF.

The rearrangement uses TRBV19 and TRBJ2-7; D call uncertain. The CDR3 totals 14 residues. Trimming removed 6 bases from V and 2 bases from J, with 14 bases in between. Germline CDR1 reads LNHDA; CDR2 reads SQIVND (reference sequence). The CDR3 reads CASSLTFPPYEQYF. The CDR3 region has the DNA TGTGCCAGTAGCTTGACTTTTCCTCCCTACGAGCAGTACTTC.

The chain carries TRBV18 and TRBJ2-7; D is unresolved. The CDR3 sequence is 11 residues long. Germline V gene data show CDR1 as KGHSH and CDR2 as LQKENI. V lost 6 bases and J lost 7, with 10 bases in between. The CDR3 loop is CASSLRNEQYF. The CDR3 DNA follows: TGTGCCAGCTCCCTTCGCAATGAGCAGTACTTC.

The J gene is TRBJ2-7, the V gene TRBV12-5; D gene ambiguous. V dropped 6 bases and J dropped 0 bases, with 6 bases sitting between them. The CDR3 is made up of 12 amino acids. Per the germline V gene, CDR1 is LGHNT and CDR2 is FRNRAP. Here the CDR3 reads CASGRGSYEQYF. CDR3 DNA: TGTGCTAGTGGAAGAGGCTCCTACGAGCAGTACTTC. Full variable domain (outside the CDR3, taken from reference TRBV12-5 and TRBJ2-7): DARVTQTPRHKVTEMGQEVTMRCQPILGHNTVFWYRQTMMQGLELLAYFRNRAPLDDSGMPKDRFSAEMPDATLATLKIQPSEPRDSAVYFCASGRGSYEQYFGPGTRLTVT.

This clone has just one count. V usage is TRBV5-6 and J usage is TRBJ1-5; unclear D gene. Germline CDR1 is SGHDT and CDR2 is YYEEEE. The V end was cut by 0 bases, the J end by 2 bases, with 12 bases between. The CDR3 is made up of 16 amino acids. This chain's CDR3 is CASSLEGGQGNQPQHF. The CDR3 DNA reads TGTGCCAGCAGCTTGGAGGGAGGTCAGGGCAATCAGCCCCAGCATTTT.

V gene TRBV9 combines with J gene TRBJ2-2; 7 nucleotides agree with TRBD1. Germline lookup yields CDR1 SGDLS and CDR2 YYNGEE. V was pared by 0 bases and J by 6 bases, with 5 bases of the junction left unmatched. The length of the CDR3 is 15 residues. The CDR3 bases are TGTGCCAGCAGCGTAGAAACAGGGGTGGCCGGGGAGCTGTTTTTT. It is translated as CASSVETGVAGELFF.

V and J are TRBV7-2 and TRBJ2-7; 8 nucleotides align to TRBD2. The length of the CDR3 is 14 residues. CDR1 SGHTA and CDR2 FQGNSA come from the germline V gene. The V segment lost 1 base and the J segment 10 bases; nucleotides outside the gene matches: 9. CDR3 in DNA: TGTGCCAGCAGCTTAGACGGGGGGGCCCTTTTCCAGTACTTC. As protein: CASSLDGGALFQYF.

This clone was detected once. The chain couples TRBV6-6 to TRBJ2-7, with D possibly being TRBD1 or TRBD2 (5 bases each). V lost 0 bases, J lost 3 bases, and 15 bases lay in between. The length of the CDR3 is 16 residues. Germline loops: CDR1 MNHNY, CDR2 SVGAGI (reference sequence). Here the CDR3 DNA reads TGTGCCAGCAGTTACTCGGGACCCCGGCTAAGCTACGAGCAGTACTTC. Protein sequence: CASSYSGPRLSYEQYF.

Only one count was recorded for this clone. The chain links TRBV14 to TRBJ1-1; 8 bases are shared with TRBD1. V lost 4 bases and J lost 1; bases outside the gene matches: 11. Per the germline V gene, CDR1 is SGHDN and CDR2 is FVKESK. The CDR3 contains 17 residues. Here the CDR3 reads CASSPRQGPGWNTEAFF. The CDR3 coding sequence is TGTGCCAGCAGCCCAAGACAGGGGCCGGGGTGGAACACTGAAGCTTTCTTT. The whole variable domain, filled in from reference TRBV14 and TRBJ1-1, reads EAGVTQFPSHSVIEKGQTVTLRCDPISGHDNLYWYRRVMGKEIKFLLHFVKESKQDESGMPNNRFLAERTGGTYSTLKVQPAELEDSGVYFCASSPRQGPGWNTEAFFGQGTRLTVV.

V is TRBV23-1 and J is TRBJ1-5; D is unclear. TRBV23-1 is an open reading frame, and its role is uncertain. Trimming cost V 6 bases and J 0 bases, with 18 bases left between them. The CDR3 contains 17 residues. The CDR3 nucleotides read TGCGCCAGCAGAGCGAAGTCTCAAGAGTATAGCAATCAGCCCCAGCATTTT. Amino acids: CASRAKSQEYSNQPQHF.

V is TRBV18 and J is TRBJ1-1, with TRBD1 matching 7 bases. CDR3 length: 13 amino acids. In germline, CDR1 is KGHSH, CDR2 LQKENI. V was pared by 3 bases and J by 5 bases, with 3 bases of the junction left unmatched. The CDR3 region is CASSPTGNTEAFF. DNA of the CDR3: TGTGCCAGCTCACCGACAGGGAATACTGAAGCTTTCTTT.

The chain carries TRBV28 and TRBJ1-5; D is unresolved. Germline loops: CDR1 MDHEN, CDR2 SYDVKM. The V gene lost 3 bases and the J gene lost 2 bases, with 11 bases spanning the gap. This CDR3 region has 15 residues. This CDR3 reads CASSFPRYGNQPQHF. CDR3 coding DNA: TGTGCCAGCAGTTTCCCCAGGTATGGCAATCAGCCCCAGCATTTT.

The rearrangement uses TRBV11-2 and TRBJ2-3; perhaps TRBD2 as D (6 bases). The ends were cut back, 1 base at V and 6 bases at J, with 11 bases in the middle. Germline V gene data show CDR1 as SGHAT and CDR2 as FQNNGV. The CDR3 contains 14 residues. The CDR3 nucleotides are TGTGCCAGCAGCTTAGGGACTGGAGGGGATACGCAGTATTTT. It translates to CASSLGTGGDTQYF. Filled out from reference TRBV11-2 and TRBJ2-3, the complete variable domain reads EAGVAQSPRYKIIEKRQSVAFWCNPISGHATLYWYQQILGQGPKLLIQFQNNGVVDDSQLPKDRFSAERLKGVDSTLKIQPAKLEDSAVYLCASSLGTGGDTQYFGPGTRLTVL.

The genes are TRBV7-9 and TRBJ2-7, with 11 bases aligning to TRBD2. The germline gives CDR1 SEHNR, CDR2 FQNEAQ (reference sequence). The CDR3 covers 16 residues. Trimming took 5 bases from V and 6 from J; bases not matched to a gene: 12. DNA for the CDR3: TGTGCCAGCAGCCCCAGGTTTACTAGCGGGAGAATCGAGCAGTACTTC. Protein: CASSPRFTSGRIEQYF. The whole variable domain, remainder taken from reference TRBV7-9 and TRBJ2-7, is DTGVSQNPRHKITKRGQNVTFRCDPISEHNRLYWYRQTLGQGPEFLTYFQNEAQLEKSRLLSDRFSAERPKGSFSTLEIQRTEQGDSAMYLCASSPRFTSGRIEQYFGPGTRLTVT.

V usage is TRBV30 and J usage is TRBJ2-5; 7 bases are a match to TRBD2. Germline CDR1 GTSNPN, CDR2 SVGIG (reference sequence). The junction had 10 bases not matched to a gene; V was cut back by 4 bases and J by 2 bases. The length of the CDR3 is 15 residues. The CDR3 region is CAWNIAGYIQETQYF. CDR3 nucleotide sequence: TGTGCCTGGAATATAGCGGGTTATATTCAAGAGACCCAGTACTTC.

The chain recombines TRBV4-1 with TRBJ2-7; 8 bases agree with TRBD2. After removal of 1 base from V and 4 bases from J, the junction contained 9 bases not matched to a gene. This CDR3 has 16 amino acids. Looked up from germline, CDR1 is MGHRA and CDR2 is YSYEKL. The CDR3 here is CASSQGEAGVPYEQYF. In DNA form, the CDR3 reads TGCGCCAGCAGCCAAGGAGAAGCGGGGGTCCCTTACGAGCAGTACTTC.